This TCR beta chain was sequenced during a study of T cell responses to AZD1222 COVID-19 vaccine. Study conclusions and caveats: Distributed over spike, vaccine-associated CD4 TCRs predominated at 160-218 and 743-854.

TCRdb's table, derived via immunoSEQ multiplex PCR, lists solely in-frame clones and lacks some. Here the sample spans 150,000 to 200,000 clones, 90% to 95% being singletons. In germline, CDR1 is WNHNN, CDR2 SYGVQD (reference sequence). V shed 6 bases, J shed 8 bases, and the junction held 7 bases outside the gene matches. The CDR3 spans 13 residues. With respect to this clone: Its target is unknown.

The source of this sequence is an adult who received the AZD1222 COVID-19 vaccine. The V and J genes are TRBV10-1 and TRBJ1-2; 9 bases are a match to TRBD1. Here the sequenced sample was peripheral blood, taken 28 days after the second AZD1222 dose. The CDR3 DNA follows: TGCGCCAGCAGCCGGGACAGGGCATCCGGCTACACCTTC. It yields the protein CASSRDRASGYTF.